The 10 T cell receptor beta chains below all came from one sample that was sequenced in a study of shared clonotypes between healthy human individuals. Profiling relied on immunoSEQ multiplex PCR, and the TCRdb table lists in-frame clones only, not all of them. The sample gives 450,000 to 500,000 clones, approximately 82% of which show up once; about 11% is in the top ten. The sequencing input was PBMCs. The origin of the receptors is a woman aged 40-49 years in good health. Some clones in this sample may be carry-over from other donors' samples.

The chain recombines TRBV19 with TRBJ1-5, with D hard to call. Trimming took 5 bases from V and 2 from J, leaving 13 bases between them. This CDR3 has 15 residues. CDR1 is LNHDA, CDR2 SQIVND, per germline (reference sequence). The CDR3 is CASSLGEWGNQPQHF. CDR3 coding DNA: TGTGCCAGTAGTCTCGGGGAATGGGGCAATCAGCCCCAGCATTTT.

The chain employs TRBV29-1 and TRBJ2-2, with a possible D match to TRBD2 (6 bases). This CDR3 contains 12 residues. Germline V CDR1 and CDR2: SQVTM, ANQGSEA. The CDR3 here is CSGSGDTGELFF. CDR3 nucleotides: TGCAGTGGCTCGGGGGATACCGGGGAGCTGTTTTTT.

The V call is TRBV28, the J call TRBJ2-7, with TRBD1 matching over 9 bases. Germline V gives CDR1 MDHEN, CDR2 SYDVKM. The J segment lost 0 bases and the V segment lost 3 bases, leaving 3 bases of the junction unmatched. This CDR3 has 15 residues. The CDR3 is CASSFGDRDSYEQYF. The CDR3 region has the DNA TGTGCCAGCAGTTTTGGGGACAGGGACTCCTACGAGCAGTACTTC.

V gene TRBV2 combines with J gene TRBJ2-7; TRBD2 is a possible D gene (5 bases). The CDR3 is 14 residues long. Per germline, CDR1 SNHLY and CDR2 FYNNEI. Trimming stripped 8 bases from V and 0 bases from J, with 14 bases between. The CDR3, as DNA: TGTGCCAGCGATGGACGGGGAAGCTCCTACGAGCAGTACTTC. Translating gives CASDGRGSSYEQYF.

The chain recombines TRBV30 with TRBJ2-4, with a weak D call TRBD1 (6 bases). Germline loops: CDR1 GTSNPN, CDR2 SVGIG (reference sequence). The CDR3 covers 13 residues. V lost 2 bases to trimming and J lost 1 base, with 6 bases between them. The CDR3, as DNA: TGTGCCTGGAGTCAGGGGGCCAAAAACATTCAGTACTTC. Translation: CAWSQGAKNIQYF.

The genes are TRBV7-9 and TRBJ2-7; possibly TRBD1 for D (6 bases). The CDR3 spans 15 residues. Trimming stripped 3 bases from V and 0 bases from J, with 12 bases between. Germline lookup yields CDR1 SEHNR and CDR2 FQNEAQ (reference sequence). The CDR3 nucleotides are TGTGCCAGCAGCTTCCAGGGGCCCACCTCCTACGAGCAGTACTTC. This codes for CASSFQGPTSYEQYF.

This clone was observed a handful of times. The chain recombines TRBV28 with TRBJ1-1; perhaps TRBD1 as D (6 bases). The length of the CDR3 is 12 residues. Trimming removed 2 bases from V and 9 bases from J, with 10 bases in between. The germline CDR1 and CDR2 sequences are MDHEN and SYDVKM. CDR3 protein: CASSLGQIKAFF. CDR3 sequence (DNA): TGTGCCAGCAGTTTAGGACAGATTAAAGCTTTCTTT.

The V call is TRBV9, the J call TRBJ1-2, with D tentatively TRBD1 (6 bases). Germline values: CDR1 SGDLS, CDR2 YYNGEE. This CDR3 spans 16 amino acids. V shed 3 bases and J shed 5 bases, with 20 bases lying between them. CDR3 nucleotides: TGTGCCAGCAGCGAAGGGAGGTCAGGGGCGGGGTATGGCTACACCTTC. This translates into CASSEGRSGAGYGYTF.

This clone occurred a few times. The chain links TRBV30 to TRBJ2-6, with no clear D. With 5 bases removed from V and 2 bases from J, the gap between germline ends came to 25 bases. CDR3 length: 19 residues. Germline CDR1 is GTSNPN and CDR2 is SVGIG (reference sequence). The CDR3 reads CAWAEEGEALWAGANVLTF. The CDR3 DNA reads as TGTGCCTGGGCAGAAGAAGGAGAAGCCCTCTGGGCTGGGGCCAACGTCCTGACTTTC.

The CDR3: CASSEGLFGTGELFF. CDR3 nucleotide sequence: TGTGCCAGCAGTGAAGGTTTGTTCGGGACCGGGGAGCTGTTTTTT. The chain couples TRBV25-1 to TRBJ2-2, with D unresolved. The CDR3 is 15 amino acids. Trimming stripped 2 bases from V and 5 bases from J, with 12 bases between. The V gene's germline CDR1 is MGHDK and CDR2 SYGVNS.